What follows are 30 T cell receptor beta chains derived from one specimen sequenced in a study of blood T cells in healthy people across ages. It was with a sample-barcoded 5' primer and a J-beta primer mix that a second PCR of roughly 6 to 12 cycles was run. TCRdb analysed the 5' RACE reads with MiXCR anew, one entry per CDR3 protein. The sample contains about 1.4 million distinct CDR3 sequences, around 59% of which appear only once. Material: blood. The receptors stem from a young man in good health.

The chain links TRBV6-5 to TRBJ2-5; D might be TRBD2 (7 bases). The CDR3 length is 15 residues. V was pared by 8 bases and J by 2 bases, with 18 bases between. CDR1 MNHEY and CDR2 SVGAGI come from the germline V gene. The CDR3 coding sequence is TGTGCCAGCGGGACAACGGGGGGCCGTCAAGAGACCCAGTACTTC. Amino acids: CASGTTGGRQETQYF.

The chain couples TRBV4-1 to TRBJ2-2; tentative D call: TRBD2 (6 bases). V shed 0 bases and J shed 9 bases, with 14 bases lying between them. CDR1 MGHRA and CDR2 YSYEKL come from the germline V gene. CDR3 size: 15 residues. The CDR3 loop is CASSQDQALARELFF. CDR3 coding DNA: TGCGCCAGCAGCCAAGATCAAGCACTAGCCCGGGAGCTGTTTTTT.

The V gene is TRBV29-1, the J gene TRBJ2-1, with D possibly called TRBD1 or TRBD2 (5 bases each). CDR1 SQVTM and CDR2 ANQGSEA come from the germline V gene. Trimming removed 3 bases at V and 9 bases at J, with 18 bases between. CDR3 length: 14 amino acids. DNA of the CDR3: TGCAGCGTTGATCGTGGCCTAGCAGGGACTGAGCAGTTCTTC. Protein product: CSVDRGLAGTEQFF.

Only one count was recorded for this clonotype. The rearrangement uses TRBV27 and TRBJ1-4, with D possibly being TRBD1 (6 bases). Germline loops: CDR1 MNHEY, CDR2 SMNVEV (reference sequence). V was pared by 6 bases and J by 5 bases, with 19 bases between. The CDR3 spans 16 residues. This chain's CDR3 is CASRQIGTTLNEKLFF. The CDR3 DNA reads TGTGCCAGCAGGCAAATCGGGACAACCCTCAATGAAAAACTGTTTTTT. The full variable domain, rest sourced from reference TRBV27 and TRBJ1-4, is EAQVTQNPRYLITVTGKKLTVTCSQNMNHEYMSWYRQDPGLGLRQIYYSMNVEVTDKGDVPEGYKVSRKEKRNFPLILESPSPNQTSLYFCASRQIGTTLNEKLFFGSGTQLSVL.

The chain uses TRBV12-5 and TRBJ1-1, with a tentative D call TRBD1 (5 bases). Germline-derived CDR1 and CDR2 are LGHNT and FRNRAP. The CDR3 is made up of 14 amino acids. V gave up 5 bases and J gave up 3 bases, with 13 bases separating them. In nucleotides, the CDR3 is TGTGCTAGTGGTCAAGACAGATTCTACACTGAAGCTTTCTTT. The encoded protein is CASGQDRFYTEAFF.

V usage is TRBV20-1 and J usage is TRBJ2-1, with TRBD2 matching over 8 bases. With V trimmed by 3 bases and J by 0 bases, 10 bases remained unmatched. There are 17 residues in the CDR3. Germline CDR1 reads DFQATT; CDR2 reads SNEGSKA (reference sequence). CDR3 in amino acids: CSARVGLAPSSYNEQFF. The CDR3 DNA follows: TGCAGTGCTAGGGTCGGACTAGCACCGAGCTCCTACAATGAGCAGTTCTTC.

The chain couples TRBV6-5 to TRBJ2-5; tentative D call: TRBD1 (6 bases). The length of the CDR3 is 13 residues. The germline gives CDR1 MNHEY, CDR2 SVGAGI. Trimming removed 7 bases from V and 11 bases from J, with 20 bases in between. The CDR3 protein is CASTDSVIVKQYF. The CDR3 DNA is TGTGCCAGCACGGACAGCGTGATTGTAAAGCAGTACTTC.

The chain carries TRBV11-3 and TRBJ2-3, with D perhaps assigned TRBD1 or TRBD2 (6 bases each). Trimming took 8 bases from V and 6 from J, leaving 21 bases between them. This CDR3 has 15 residues. CDR1 is SGHNT and CDR2 is YENEEA in the germline V gene. The CDR3 DNA sequence: TGTGCCAGCGGTCAGGGGACTTTACTCCGCGATACGCAGTATTTT. Encoded protein: CASGQGTLLRDTQYF.

The chain is built from TRBV30 and TRBJ1-4; D uncertain. Germline CDR1 is GTSNPN and CDR2 is SVGIG (reference sequence). The CDR3 loop spans 12 amino acids. V was clipped by 8 bases and J by 6 bases, with 13 bases between them. The CDR3 sequence is CAGYVVDEKLFF. CDR3 nucleotide sequence: TGTGCCGGATACGTGGTAGATGAAAAACTGTTTTTT.

The chain recombines TRBV10-3 with TRBJ2-7; 9 positions match TRBD1. Germline V gene sequence: CDR1 ENHRY, CDR2 SYGVKD. The V and J ends lost 8 bases and 5 bases, in that order; junction bases with no gene match: 4. The length of the CDR3 is 12 residues. DNA of the CDR3: TGTGCCATCGCACAGGGGGCAGACGAGCAGTACTTC. Translating gives CAIAQGADEQYF.

The chain is built from TRBV6-2 or TRBV6-3 and TRBJ2-2; perhaps TRBD2 as D (7 bases). Trimming removed 6 bases from V and 0 bases from J, with 14 bases in between. CDR1 and CDR2 (germline): MNHEY, SVGEGT. The CDR3 consists of 16 residues. CDR3 protein: CASSPRGGPNTGELFF. CDR3 sequence (DNA): TGTGCCAGCAGCCCTAGGGGGGGTCCGAACACCGGGGAGCTGTTTTTT.

The J gene is TRBJ1-6, the V gene TRBV12-3 or TRBV12-4, with D tentatively TRBD1 (5 bases). V shed 2 bases and J shed 7 bases, with 12 bases lying between them. The CDR3 covers 15 residues. CDR3 sequence: CASSLLTGNNSPLHF. The DNA for the CDR3 is TGTGCCAGCAGTTTACTTACAGGAAACAATTCACCCCTCCACTTT.

This rearrangement joins TRBV11-2 to TRBJ2-7; 7 positions agree with TRBD2. The V gene's germline CDR1 is SGHAT and CDR2 FQNNGV. V shed 5 bases, J shed 5 bases, and the junction held 9 bases outside the gene matches. This CDR3 has 14 residues. CDR3 nucleotides: TGTGCCAGCAGCCGCCCCGGGGGGAAGCACGAGCAGTACTTC. Translation: CASSRPGGKHEQYF.

This sequence joins TRBV24-1 and TRBJ2-1; TRBD1 matches at 8 bases. Germline loops: CDR1 KGHDR, CDR2 SFDVKD. Germline trimming cut 7 bases from V and 1 base from J; bases unmatched to any gene: 5. This CDR3 region has 15 residues. As DNA, the CDR3 is TGTGCCACCAGGAGTGGGACAGGATCCTACAATGAGCAGTTCTTC. Translation gives CATRSGTGSYNEQFF.

The rearrangement joins TRBV7-2 to TRBJ2-4; D is uncertain. Germline CDR1 and CDR2: SGHTA and FQGNSA. This CDR3 spans 11 amino acids. Trimming left V 8 bases short and J 1 base short, with 3 bases between. In DNA form, the CDR3 reads TGTGCCAGCGGGGCCAAAAACATTCAGTACTTC. Translating it yields CASGAKNIQYF.

The CDR3 sequence: CASEKYGRYEQYF. CDR3 sequence (DNA): TGTGCCAGTGAGAAATACGGGCGATACGAGCAGTACTTC. The chain uses TRBV2 and TRBJ2-4, with D unresolved. The J call is uncertain, as TRBJ2-7 better fits the DNA end. Germline V gene sequence: CDR1 SNHLY, CDR2 FYNNEI. CDR3 length equals 13 residues.

This chain uses TRBV5-1 with TRBJ2-7; 7 positions match TRBD2. The J call is doubtful: the DNA matches TRBJ2-5 better. CDR3 size: 13 residues. Looked up from germline, CDR1 is SGHRS and CDR2 is YFSETQ. The CDR3 DNA reads TGCGCCAGCAACGGGGTAGCGGGAGAGACCCAGTACTTC. It yields the protein CASNGVAGETQYF.

This rearrangement joins TRBV12-3 or TRBV12-4 to TRBJ2-7; D is perhaps TRBD1 or TRBD2 (5 bases each). The CDR3 totals 15 residues. The germline V and J ends were trimmed by 5 bases and 2 bases, with 16 bases remaining between them. DNA of the CDR3: TGTGCCAGCAGTCCCCTCCCCCCGGGGCCCTACGAGCAGTACTTC. This codes for CASSPLPPGPYEQYF.

This sequence joins TRBV28 and TRBJ2-2; 9 nucleotides align to TRBD1. CDR1 MDHEN and CDR2 SYDVKM come from the germline V gene. The CDR3 runs 15 residues. The V and J ends lost 4 bases and 5 bases, in that order; junction bases with no gene match: 5. For the CDR3, the DNA is TGTGCCAGCAGTTCGGACAGGGGAGGAACCGGGGAGCTGTTTTTT. It codes for CASSSDRGGTGELFF.

The rearrangement joins TRBV2 to TRBJ1-1, with D possibly TRBD1 on 6 matching bases. This CDR3 is built from 16 residues. Germline V gene lookup returns CDR1 SNHLY and CDR2 FYNNEI. The ends were cut back, 2 bases at V and 5 bases at J, with 18 bases in the middle. Here the CDR3 reads CASSEIGTGAKTEAFF. In nucleotides, the CDR3 is TGTGCCAGCAGTGAAATTGGTACGGGGGCGAAGACTGAAGCTTTCTTT.

The CDR3 nucleotides read TGCAGTGCTGGTGGGGCGGGGACGGGGTCCTACGAGCAGTACTTC. Translated: CSAGGAGTGSYEQYF. V and J are TRBV20-1 and TRBJ2-7; TRBD2 is a possible D gene (6 bases). Trimming shortened V by 5 bases and J by 1 base, and 18 bases separated the two germline ends. This CDR3 comprises 15 residues. The germline V gene encodes CDR1 DFQATT and CDR2 SNEGSKA (reference sequence).

There are a few counts of this clonotype. The chain couples TRBV7-2 to TRBJ1-6; D possibly corresponds to TRBD1 (5 bases). CDR3 length: 16 residues. V dropped 3 bases and J dropped 10 bases, with 19 bases sitting between them. Per germline, CDR1 SGHTA and CDR2 FQGNSA. As DNA, the CDR3 is TGTGCCAGCAGCTTGGACCCGGCAGGGTTCTCCTCACCCCTCCACTTT. It yields the protein CASSLDPAGFSSPLHF.

The chain has TRBV4-1 and TRBJ2-1, with D tentatively TRBD2 (6 bases). Deletions cut 0 bases from V and 14 bases from J, with 14 bases between. This CDR3 contains 13 residues. Germline V gives CDR1 MGHRA, CDR2 YSYEKL. The DNA of the CDR3 is TGCGCCAGCAGCCAAGACCATGGGGAGGATGAGTTCTTC. Translating it yields CASSQDHGEDEFF.

The V and J genes are TRBV7-9 and TRBJ1-2; D is unresolved. CDR3 length: 13 residues. V was pared by 5 bases and J by 7 bases, with 14 bases between. Germline V gene data show CDR1 as SEHNR and CDR2 as FQNEAQ (reference sequence). The CDR3 reads CASSLGLTGGYTF. DNA of the CDR3: TGTGCCAGCAGCCTAGGACTCACGGGTGGCTACACCTTC.

Concerning this clonotype itself: At one boundary the junction diverges from the germline segment, which might be a read error. The V gene is TRBV20-1, the J gene TRBJ2-4; D is perhaps TRBD1 (6 bases). The germline CDR1 and CDR2 sequences are DFQATT and SNEGSKA (reference sequence). The CDR3 loop spans 13 amino acids. The CDR3 region has the DNA TGCAGTGCTAGGGACACAGGGACGGACGAGCAGAACTTC. Translation gives CSARDTGTDEQNF.

The CDR3 nucleotides read TGTGCCAGCAGTTTAGGGGGGGCATACTCCTACAATGAGCAGTTCTTC. It yields the protein CASSLGGAYSYNEQFF. The rearrangement links TRBV27 to TRBJ2-1, with D possibly being TRBD2 (7 bases). V lost 2 bases to trimming and J lost 0 bases, with 11 bases between them. CDR3 length equals 16 residues. Germline loops: CDR1 MNHEY, CDR2 SMNVEV (reference sequence).

The chain combines TRBV29-1 with TRBJ2-2; no clear D gene. The CDR3 is 11 residues long. CDR1 SQVTM and CDR2 ANQGSEA come from the germline V gene. CDR3 sequence reads: CSAKGTGELFF. The CDR3 DNA reads TGCAGTGCCAAGGGCACCGGGGAGCTGTTTTTT.

This chain joins TRBV12-3 or TRBV12-4 and TRBJ1-1, with 9 bases lining up with TRBD1. The length of the CDR3 is 13 residues. J gave up 7 bases and V 5 bases, and 5 bases lay outside the gene matches. CDR3 in DNA: TGTGCCAGCAGTAAAGGGACAGGGTTTGAAGCTTTCTTT. Its translation: CASSKGTGFEAFF.

This clonotype was detected only a few times. The chain joins TRBV6-6 to TRBJ1-1; D may be TRBD1 (6 bases). Trimming left V 5 bases short and J 6 bases short, with 13 bases between. CDR1 is MNHNY, CDR2 SVGAGI, per germline (reference sequence). This CDR3 is built from 13 residues. The CDR3 loop is CASSPTGGPEAFF. The DNA of the CDR3 is TGTGCCAGCAGTCCTACGGGGGGCCCTGAAGCTTTCTTT.

The rearrangement joins TRBV28 to TRBJ1-2, with 8 bases fitting TRBD1. The germline CDR1 and CDR2 sequences are MDHEN and SYDVKM. This CDR3 comprises 16 residues. The trim removed 3 bases at V and 6 bases at J, leaving 12 bases unmatched. This chain's CDR3 is CASSFITGGREDGYTF. The CDR3 DNA follows: TGTGCCAGCAGTTTTATTACAGGGGGTAGAGAGGATGGCTACACCTTC.